This is a list of T cell receptor beta chains from one sample in a study of post-analysis software for immune sequencing data. TCRdb reprocessed the PCR reads via MiXCR and lists one record per CDR3 protein. Found here are roughly 170,000 distinct CDR3 sequences, approximately 30% of them singletons; the top ten hold about 1.6%. Source material: blood. The source is a girl aged 5-17 years with multiple sclerosis. The CDR3 runs from the conserved cysteine through the conserved F or W. A D gene is named only where the DNA matches it firmly. Size tells how often a clone was seen (once, few, many) or the class of an expanded clone, and some rows leave it out.

J: TRBJ2-5; V: TRBV15; D: .; length: 13; size: .; DNA: TGTGCCACCAGCAGATTCGGCGGCGAGACCGAGTACTTC; CDR3: CATSRFGGETEYF
J: TRBJ1-4; V: TRBV9; D: TRBD1; length: 17; size: .; DNA: TGTGCCAGCAGCGTAGGGATTCCGGGACAGGGTAATGAAAAACTGTTTTTT; CDR3: CASSVGIPGQGNEKLFF
J: TRBJ2-5; V: TRBV12-3/TRBV12-4; D: TRBD2; length: 19; size: .; DNA: TGTGCCAGCAGTTTGACGTTGCGCGGGAGGGCCTCAACCTACAATGAGCAGTACTTC; CDR3: CASSLTLRGRASTYNEQYF
J: TRBJ2-3; V: TRBV6-1; D: TRBD2; length: 15; size: .; DNA: TGTGCCAGCAGTGAAACTAGCGGGAGGCCAGATACGCAGTATTTT; CDR3: CASSETSGRPDTQYF
J: TRBJ2-5; V: TRBV5-1; D: .; length: 14; size: .; DNA: TGCGCCAGCAGCCCAATGGACAGTCAAGAGACCCAGTACTTC; CDR3: CASSPMDSQETQYF
J: TRBJ2-5; V: TRBV12-3/TRBV12-4; D: TRBD2; length: 15; size: many; DNA: TGTGCCAGCAGTTCATTCCGGACTAGTCGCGAGACCCAGTACTTC; CDR3: CASSSFRTSRETQYF
J: TRBJ2-3; V: TRBV20-1; D: .; length: 15; size: .; DNA: TGCAGTGCTAGTTCACAGCCCGGTGGGGCAGATACGCAGTATTTT; CDR3: CSASSQPGGADTQYF
J: TRBJ2-7; V: TRBV27; D: TRBD1; length: 15; size: many; DNA: TGTGCCAGCAGTTCCACAGGGGTCCTGGCCTACGAGCAGTACTTC; CDR3: CASSSTGVLAYEQYF
J: TRBJ1-1; V: TRBV6-5; D: .; length: 12; size: many; DNA: TGTGCCAGCAGCCGAGGGAACACTGAAGCTTTCTTT; CDR3: CASSRGNTEAFF
J: TRBJ2-3; V: TRBV24-1; D: TRBD2; length: 17; size: .; DNA: TGTGCCACCAGTGGCCGTACAGCGGGAACTAGCACAGATACGCAGTATTTT; CDR3: CATSGRTAGTSTDTQYF
J: TRBJ2-1; V: TRBV29-1; D: TRBD2; length: 14; size: many; DNA: TGCAGCGCTCTAGCGGGAGGGTATTCAAATGAGCAGTTCTTC; CDR3: CSALAGGYSNEQFF